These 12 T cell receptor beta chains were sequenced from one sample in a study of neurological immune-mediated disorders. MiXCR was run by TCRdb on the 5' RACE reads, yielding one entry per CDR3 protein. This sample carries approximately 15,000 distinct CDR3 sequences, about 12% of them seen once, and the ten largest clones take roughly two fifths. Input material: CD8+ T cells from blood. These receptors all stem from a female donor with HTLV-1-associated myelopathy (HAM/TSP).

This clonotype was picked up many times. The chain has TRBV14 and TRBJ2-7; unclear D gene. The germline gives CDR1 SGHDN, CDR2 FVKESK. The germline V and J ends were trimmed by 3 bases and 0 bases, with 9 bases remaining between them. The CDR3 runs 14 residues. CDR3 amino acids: CASSQSGFSYEQYF. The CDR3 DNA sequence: TGTGCCAGCAGCCAGAGTGGGTTCTCCTACGAGCAGTACTTC.

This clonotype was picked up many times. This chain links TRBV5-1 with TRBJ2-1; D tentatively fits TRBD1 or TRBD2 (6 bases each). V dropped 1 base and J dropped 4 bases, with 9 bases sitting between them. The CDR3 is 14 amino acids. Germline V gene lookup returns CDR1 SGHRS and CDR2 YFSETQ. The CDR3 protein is CASSLRGRYNEQFF. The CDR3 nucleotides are TGCGCCAGCAGCTTGAGGGGGAGGTACAATGAGCAGTTCTTC.

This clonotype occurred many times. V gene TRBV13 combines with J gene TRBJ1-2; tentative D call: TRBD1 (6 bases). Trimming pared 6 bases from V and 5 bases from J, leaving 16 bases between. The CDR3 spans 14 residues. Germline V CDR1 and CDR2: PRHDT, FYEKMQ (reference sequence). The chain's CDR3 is CASSPRGRRYGYTF. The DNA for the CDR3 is TGTGCCAGCAGTCCCAGGGGCAGGAGATATGGCTACACCTTC.

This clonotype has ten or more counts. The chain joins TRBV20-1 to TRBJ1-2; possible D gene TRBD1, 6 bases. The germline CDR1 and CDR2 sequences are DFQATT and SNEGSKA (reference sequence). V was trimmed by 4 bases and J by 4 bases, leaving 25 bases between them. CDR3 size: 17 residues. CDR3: CSAKSSHDRSPGYGYTF. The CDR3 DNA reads TGCAGTGCTAAGAGTTCACACGACAGGTCCCCCGGCTATGGCTACACCTTC.

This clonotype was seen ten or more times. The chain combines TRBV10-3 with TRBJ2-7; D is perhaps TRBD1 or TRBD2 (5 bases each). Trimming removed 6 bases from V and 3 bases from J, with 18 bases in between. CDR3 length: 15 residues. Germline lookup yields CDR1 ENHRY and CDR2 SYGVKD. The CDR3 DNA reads TGTGCCATCAGGGGGGTAGGAGGCCGGGACTACGAGCAGTACTTC. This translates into CAIRGVGGRDYEQYF.

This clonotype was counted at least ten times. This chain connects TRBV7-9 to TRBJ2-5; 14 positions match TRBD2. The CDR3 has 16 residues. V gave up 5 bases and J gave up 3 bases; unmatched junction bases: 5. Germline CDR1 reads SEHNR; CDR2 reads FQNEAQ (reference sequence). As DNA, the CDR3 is TGTGCCAGCAGCACGACTAGCGGGGGGGCCGAAGAGACCCAGTACTTC. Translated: CASSTTSGGAEETQYF. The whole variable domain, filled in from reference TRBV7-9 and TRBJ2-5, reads DTGVSQNPRHKITKRGQNVTFRCDPISEHNRLYWYRQTLGQGPEFLTYFQNEAQLEKSRLLSDRFSAERPKGSFSTLEIQRTEQGDSAMYLCASSTTSGGAEETQYFGPGTRLLVL.

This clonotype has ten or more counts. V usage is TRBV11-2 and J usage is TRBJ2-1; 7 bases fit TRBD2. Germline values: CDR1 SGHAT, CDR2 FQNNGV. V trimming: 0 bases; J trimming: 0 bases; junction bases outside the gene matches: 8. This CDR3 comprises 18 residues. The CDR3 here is CASSLDLIAGSSYNEQFF. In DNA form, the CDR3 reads TGTGCCAGCAGCTTAGATCTGATAGCGGGCAGCTCCTACAATGAGCAGTTCTTC.

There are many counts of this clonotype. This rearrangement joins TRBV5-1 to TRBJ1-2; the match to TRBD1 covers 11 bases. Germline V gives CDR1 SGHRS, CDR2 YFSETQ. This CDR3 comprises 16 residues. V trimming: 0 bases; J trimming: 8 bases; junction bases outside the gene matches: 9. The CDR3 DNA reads TGCGCCAGCAGCTTGGGCGAGGACAGGGGGCCGGGAGGCTACACCTTC. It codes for CASSLGEDRGPGGYTF.

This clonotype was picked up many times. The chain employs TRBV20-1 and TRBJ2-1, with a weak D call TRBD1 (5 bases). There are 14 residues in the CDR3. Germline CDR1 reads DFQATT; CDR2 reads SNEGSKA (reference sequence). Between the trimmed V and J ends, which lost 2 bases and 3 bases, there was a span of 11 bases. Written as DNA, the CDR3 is TGCAGTGCTAGATCCCGCGACAGCTACAATGAGCAGTTCTTC. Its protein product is CSARSRDSYNEQFF.

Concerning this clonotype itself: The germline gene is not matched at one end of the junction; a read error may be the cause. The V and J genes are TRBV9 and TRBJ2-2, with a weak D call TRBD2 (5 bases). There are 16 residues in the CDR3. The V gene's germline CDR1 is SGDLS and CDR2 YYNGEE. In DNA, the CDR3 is TGTGCTAGCAGTGCGACCAGGACTGCGAACACCGGGGAGCTGTTTTTT. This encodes CASSATRTANTGELFF.

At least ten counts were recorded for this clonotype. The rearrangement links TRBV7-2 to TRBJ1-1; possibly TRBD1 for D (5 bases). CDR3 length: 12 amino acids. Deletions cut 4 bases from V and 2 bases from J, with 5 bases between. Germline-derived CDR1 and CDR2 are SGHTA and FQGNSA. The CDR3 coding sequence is TGTGCCAGCAGCTGGGACAACACTGAAGCTTTCTTT. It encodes CASSWDNTEAFF.

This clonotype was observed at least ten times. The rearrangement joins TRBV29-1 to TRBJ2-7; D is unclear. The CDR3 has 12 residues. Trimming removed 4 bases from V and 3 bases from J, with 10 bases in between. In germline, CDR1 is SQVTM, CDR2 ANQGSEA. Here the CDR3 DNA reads TGCAGCGTTGTGTCCTCGGGCTACGAGCAGTACTTC. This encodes CSVVSSGYEQYF.